This T cell receptor beta chain comes out of a study of cytomegalovirus exposure and HLA in healthy donors. Losses at the gene ends were 4 bases for V and 3 bases for J; bases not matched to a gene: 4. This CDR3 is built from 14 residues. The germline gives CDR1 KGHSH, CDR2 LQKENI. PCR employed 60 Vbeta and 13 Jbeta primers. The data were produced by immunoSEQ multiplex PCR, yet TCRdb's version contains in-frame clones alone and is incomplete. Altogether about 180,000 clones are present, about four fifths being singletons, with the ten largest covering 1%. The chain couples TRBV18 to TRBJ1-1, with TRBD1 matching over 8 bases. The sequence was obtained from a woman aged 45-65 years in good health and CMV-seropositive. The sequenced sample consisted of PBMCs. Written as DNA, the CDR3 is TGTGCCAGCTCACGCGAGACAGGGGACACTGAAGCTTTCTTT. Protein: CASSRETGDTEAFF.